This T cell receptor (beta chain) was captured in a study of shared clonotypes between healthy human individuals (TCRdb year 2020). About the investigation overall: The cohort comprised two women and a few men aged 18 to 49 years. For each donor, CD4 naive and CD4 memory were each given three plates, CD8 naive was given two plates, and CD8 memory was given one plate. To estimate repertoire size and how much clonotype sharing occurs between individuals, the study deeply sequenced the blood TCR repertoires of about five healthy adults. Different laboratories and diverse techniques were used to prepare libraries and sequence TCR repertoires, to increase sequencing depth and limit assay-specific biases. Each donor's leukapheresis produced roughly between roughly 0.94 and 9.5 billion PBMCs. Paper-wide results and their limitations: The genetic and exposure-history diversity represented was limited by the small number of donors. Compared with non-shared clonotypes, the clonotypes found in all four sorted-subset donors had higher generation probabilities. Larger estimated clonotype richness was generally found for naive subsets than for memory subsets. When several donors were compared, the shared fraction of clonotypes was roughly 4.8% for naive CD4, over 3% for naive CD8, 2.3% for memory CD4, and 0.4% for memory CD8. Sampling was restricted to blood, and TCR repertoires in tissue are likely to differ from TCR repertoires in blood. Based on pairwise subsampling, the degree of clonotype sharing among donors was expected to be affected by sequencing depth. Incomplete sequencing was indicated by rarefaction of sorted-subset datasets, despite the large sequencing depth.

CD8 naive samples were CD45RO-negative cells positively selected for CCR7, giving a CD45RA+CCR7+ population that excluded TemRA cells. The donors were healthy, HIV-negative adults who had no recently reported acute infections or vaccinations. Only Caucasian adults living in Nashville, Tennessee, USA were represented among the donors. Blood was obtained by leukapheresis, after which PBMCs were separated by Ficoll-Histopaque density gradient centrifugation and cryopreserved in liquid nitrogen vapor phase. Analytical flow cytometry was used to check the purity and quantity of each magnetically sorted T cell population. From each sorted fraction, genomic DNA was isolated and quantified by UV absorbance on a Nanodrop 2000c. Using the deep immunoSEQ assay, TCR CDR3 regions were amplified from genomic DNA by multiplex PCR. Extracted genomic DNA from each cell subset was distributed evenly across all wells of several immunoSEQ 96-well plates, and each plate was treated as a replicate. For sorted subsets, each replicate PCR was loaded with roughly 0.2 ug genomic DNA, equivalent to 30,000 or so T cell genomes. The purified libraries were quantified using a Qubit 3.0 fluorometer, sized with a Bioanalyzer 2100, and then quantified again using the KAPA Library Quantification kit. A separate single-read 150-cycle Illumina NextSeq 550 flow cell was used to sequence each immunoSEQ 96-well plate. As for the original processing: Because only junctional sequences without quality scores were contained in the immunoSEQ output, filtering matching that applied to full-length reads could not be performed. Sequences were annotated with PyIR, a Python wrapper for IgBLAST v1.9, and V/J genes and CDR3 were assigned using IMGT germline references. Reads were filtered out if the reads had weak V/J assignments (E-value above 1e-6), no CDR3, stop codons, out-of-frame junctions, or ambiguous translated residues. A V3J clonotype was defined by an identical inferred V gene, J gene, and CDR3 amino acid sequence. Percentage overlap between repertoires was computed as shared unique clonotypes divided by the size of the smaller repertoire. RTK rarefaction, the Chao1 estimator, and Recon v2.1 estimates of unobserved clonotypes were used to assess repertoire richness. OLGA was used to compute generation probabilities for all TCRbeta clonotypes that the gDNA method yielded from a handful of donors. TCRdb provides this immuneACCESS table in a form limited to in-frame rearrangements. Some clones are lacking; in checked studies, under half of them reflect an unresolved V gene, and why the rest are absent is not known. That table furnishes V, J and clone size, whereas the DNA furnished D and trimming. In this sample the table shows 550,000 to 600,000 clones, 98% of which occur a single time. Approximately 0.3% of the sample comes from the top ten.

About this clone itself: The clone's antigen remains unknown. Per-base quality was not reported, and no clone a single base away is much larger than it.

At the junction V is shortened by 4 bases and J by 8 bases, with 12 bases in between. The CDR3 sequence holds 13 residues, the cysteine and phenylalanine included. Only the CDR3 DNA is retained, 39 bases long and in frame from the first base. Looking up the germline V gene (reference sequence) yields CDR1 WNHNN and CDR2 SYGVQD. This clonotype was sampled from a man aged 30 to 45 in good health. Input material: naive CD8+ T cells sorted from blood. The meaning of the sample's cell subset or site label: CD45RA+CCR7+. The chain employs TRBV10-1 and TRBJ2-1; the best D guess is TRBD2, with 5 bases matching. The nucleotide sequence reads TGCGCCAGCAGTGGCCGAGGGATGGATGAGCAGTTCTTC. Translated, it gives CASSGRGMDEQFF.